The 9 T cell receptor beta chains in this list originate from one sample, sequenced in a study of beta chain features in type 1 diabetes (dated by TCRdb to 2016 to 2019). Libraries were constructed by the immunoSEQ multiplex PCR assay. The entire isolated RNA was reverse transcribed using the High Capacity cDNA Reverse Transcription Kit, and thus expressed TCRB transcripts were sequenced. TCRdb took over this immuneACCESS table, retaining in-frame rearrangements with V and J assigned. Such tables are incomplete; in checked studies, under half of the missing clones stem from an unresolved V gene, and the remainder is unexplained. This sample holds fewer than 250,000 clones; roughly an eighth were observed only once. More than 0.02% of the sample goes to the ten largest clones. The sample taken for sequencing was naive CD4+ T cells from blood. The sample's cell subset or site, from its label and the paper: true naive CD4+ T cells. The receptors were gathered from a woman aged 40 to 49 in good health.

This clone has a handful of counts. The chain employs TRBV18 and TRBJ1-1, with TRBD1 matching 7 bases. The CDR3 covers 16 residues. From germline, CDR1 is KGHSH and CDR2 LQKENI. The V and J ends lost 2 bases and 0 bases, in that order; junction bases with no gene match: 6. The CDR3 sequence: CASSPFGTELNTEAFF. The DNA for the CDR3 is TGTGCCAGCTCACCATTCGGGACAGAGTTGAACACTGAAGCTTTCTTT.

This clone was observed a few times. J is TRBJ2-5 and V is TRBV9; the match to TRBD2 covers 11 bases. CDR1 and CDR2 from the germline V gene are SGDLS and YYNGEE. Trimming took 0 bases from V and 4 from J; bases not matched to a gene: 5. The CDR3 length is 16 residues. The CDR3 region has the DNA TGTGCCAGCAGCGTAGTAGCGGGGGGGCCAGGAGAGACCCAGTACTTC. Its protein product is CASSVVAGGPGETQYF. The full variable domain, in which reference TRBV9 and TRBJ2-5 provide the parts outside the CDR3, is DSGVTQTPKHLITATGQRVTLRCSPRSGDLSVYWYQQSLDQGLQFLIQYYNGEERAKGNILERFSAQQFPDLHSELNLSSLELGDSALYFCASSVVAGGPGETQYFGPGTRLLVL.

Only a few counts were recorded for this clone. The chain uses TRBV5-1 and TRBJ1-6; 11 nucleotides match TRBD1. The length of the CDR3 is 19 residues. V trimming: 1 base; J trimming: 1 base; junction bases outside the gene matches: 7. Germline CDR1 reads SGHRS; CDR2 reads YFSETQ. The DNA for the CDR3 is TGCGCCAGCAGCTTGTCCCGGGACAGGGGGAGTTCCTATAATTCACCCCTCCACTTT. Translation: CASSLSRDRGSSYNSPLHF.

This clone was picked up a small number of times. The rearrangement uses TRBV5-1 and TRBJ2-3; 7 nucleotides agree with TRBD1. Germline-derived CDR1 and CDR2 are SGHRS and YFSETQ. The CDR3 runs 18 residues. J was trimmed by 4 bases and V by 0 bases; bases with no gene match: 14. The CDR3 region is CASSLGGQALQGADTQYF. The CDR3 nucleotides read TGCGCCAGCAGCTTGGGAGGACAGGCCCTACAGGGAGCAGATACGCAGTATTTT.

The chain recombines TRBV4-3 with TRBJ2-5; 8 bases agree with TRBD2. The germline gives CDR1 LGHNA, CDR2 YSLEER. V was clipped by 0 bases and J by 4 bases; unmatched bases: 4. The length of the CDR3 is 15 residues. CDR3 in amino acids: CASSQEDGGAETQYF. CDR3 nucleotides: TGCGCCAGCAGCCAAGAGGACGGGGGGGCAGAGACCCAGTACTTC.

V usage is TRBV7-9 and J usage is TRBJ2-3; 13 bases align to TRBD2. The germline CDR1 and CDR2 sequences are SEHNR and FQNEAQ (reference sequence). The CDR3 covers 17 residues. The trim removed 3 bases at V and 5 bases at J, leaving 8 bases unmatched. This chain's CDR3 is CASSFGLAGEYRDTQYF. CDR3 bases: TGTGCCAGCAGCTTTGGACTAGCGGGGGAGTACCGAGATACGCAGTATTTT. The full variable domain, completed using reference TRBV7-9 and TRBJ2-3, is DTGVSQNPRHKITKRGQNVTFRCDPISEHNRLYWYRQTLGQGPEFLTYFQNEAQLEKSRLLSDRFSAERPKGSFSTLEIQRTEQGDSAMYLCASSFGLAGEYRDTQYFGPGTRLTVL.

The J gene is TRBJ2-3, the V gene TRBV2; perhaps TRBD1 as D (5 bases). CDR1 is SNHLY and CDR2 is FYNNEI in the germline V gene. This CDR3 region has 14 residues. Trimming took off 4 bases at V and 1 base at J, with 9 bases between the two ends. In nucleotides, the CDR3 is TGTGCCAGCAGTGTGACAGAGGGCACAGATACGCAGTATTTT. Translating gives CASSVTEGTDTQYF.

The CDR3 protein is CASSEERGSPSGNTIYF. In nucleotides, the CDR3 is TGTGCCAGCAGTGAAGAAAGAGGCAGTCCCTCTGGAAACACCATATATTTT. V is TRBV25-1 and J is TRBJ1-3; D ambiguous. Germline-derived CDR1 and CDR2 are MGHDK and SYGVNS. V was pared by 2 bases and J by 0 bases, with 14 bases between. The CDR3 is 17 amino acids.

Only a few counts were recorded for this clone. The chain uses TRBV19 and TRBJ2-7, with TRBD1 matching 8 bases. Germline-derived CDR1 and CDR2 are LNHDA and SQIVND (reference sequence). The CDR3 consists of 17 residues. Trimming at V came to 4 bases and at J to 1 base, leaving 12 bases not matched to a gene. The chain's CDR3 is CASSSVIGQGRSYEQYF. The CDR3 bases are TGTGCCAGTAGTAGCGTGATCGGACAGGGAAGATCCTACGAGCAGTACTTC.